These T cell receptor beta chains were read from a single sample in a study of cytomegalovirus exposure and HLA in healthy donors. TCRdb keeps only in-frame clones here, not all; method: immunoSEQ multiplex PCR. The data show roughly 100,000 clones, approximately 94% seen once. Material: PBMCs. These receptors came from a woman aged 18 to 35 in good health and CMV-seronegative. Each CDR3 is given with its conserved first and last residue. The D gene is left open where the match is weak. Clone size is shown for a subset of rows, as once, few, many or a class of expanded clone.

V gene: TRBV7-6
J gene: TRBJ2-7
D gene: TRBD2
clone size: -
CDR3 protein: CASSLGVSGGFDEQYF
CDR3 DNA: TGTGCCAGCAGCTTAGGGGTTAGCGGGGGTTTCGACGAGCAGTACTTC

V gene: TRBV29-1
J gene: TRBJ1-2
D gene: TRBD1
clone size: -
CDR3 protein: CSVGLTGSYGYTF
CDR3 DNA: TGCAGCGTGGGTTTGACAGGGTCCTATGGCTACACCTTC

V gene: TRBV28
J gene: TRBJ2-7
D gene: TRBD1
clone size: -
CDR3 protein: CASSLNLRDRVNEQYF
CDR3 DNA: TGTGCCAGCAGTTTAAACCTACGGGACAGGGTAAACGAGCAGTACTTC

V gene: TRBV5-4
J gene: TRBJ2-7
D gene: TRBD1
clone size: -
CDR3 protein: CASAQGPTYEQYF
CDR3 DNA: TGTGCCAGCGCACAGGGGCCCACCTACGAGCAGTACTTC

V gene: TRBV6-5
J gene: TRBJ1-4
D gene: -
clone size: -
CDR3 protein: CASSTEVDEKLFF
CDR3 DNA: TGTGCCAGCAGTACTGAGGTAGATGAAAAACTGTTTTTT

V gene: TRBV6-5
J gene: TRBJ1-4
D gene: -
clone size: -
CDR3 protein: CASSYAGTGSEKLFF
CDR3 DNA: TGTGCCAGCAGTTACGCGGGAACCGGGAGTGAAAAACTGTTTTTT

V gene: TRBV18
J gene: TRBJ2-5
D gene: -
clone size: -
CDR3 protein: CASSPEELPMAQYF
CDR3 DNA: TGTGCCAGCTCACCAGAAGAGCTCCCTATGGCCCAGTACTTC

V gene: TRBV5-1
J gene: TRBJ1-3
D gene: -
clone size: -
CDR3 protein: CASSSGRSGDTIYF
CDR3 DNA: TGCGCCAGCAGCTCGGGCAGGAGCGGGGACACCATATATTTT

V gene: TRBV5-1
J gene: TRBJ2-7
D gene: -
clone size: -
CDR3 protein: CASSLPSGEGGEQYF
CDR3 DNA: TGCGCCAGCAGCCTACCCAGCGGGGAAGGGGGCGAGCAGTACTTC

V gene: TRBV7-9
J gene: TRBJ2-7
D gene: TRBD1
clone size: once
CDR3 protein: CASSLPPGQGRYEQYF
CDR3 DNA: TGTGCCAGCAGCTTACCGCCGGGACAGGGGCGCTACGAGCAGTACTTC

V gene: TRBV7-2
J gene: TRBJ2-1
D gene: -
clone size: -
CDR3 protein: CASSLSPPDEQFF
CDR3 DNA: TGTGCCAGCAGCTTATCCCCGCCGGATGAGCAGTTCTTC

V gene: TRBV6-1
J gene: TRBJ1-1
D gene: -
clone size: -
CDR3 protein: CASSVRGTEAFF
CDR3 DNA: TGTGCCAGCAGTGTACGCGGCACTGAAGCTTTCTTT

V gene: TRBV29-1
J gene: TRBJ2-5
D gene: -
clone size: -
CDR3 protein: CSVAKGSETQYF
CDR3 DNA: TGCAGCGTTGCGAAGGGGTCGGAGACCCAGTACTTC

V gene: TRBV21-1
J gene: TRBJ2-7
D gene: -
clone size: -
CDR3 protein: CASSKGLAGASLHVHEQYF
CDR3 DNA: TGTGCCAGCAGCAAAGGACTAGCGGGGGCCTCTCTTCACGTCCACGAGCAGTACTTC

V gene: TRBV5-1
J gene: TRBJ2-7
D gene: TRBD2
clone size: -
CDR3 protein: CASSLGLAGGPLGEQYF
CDR3 DNA: TGCGCCAGCAGCTTGGGACTAGCGGGAGGGCCTCTCGGCGAGCAGTACTTC

V gene: TRBV27
J gene: TRBJ2-1
D gene: TRBD2
clone size: -
CDR3 protein: CASSLLAGVVEQFF
CDR3 DNA: TGTGCCAGCAGTTTACTAGCGGGAGTGGTTGAGCAGTTCTTC

V gene: TRBV30
J gene: TRBJ2-5
D gene: TRBD2
clone size: -
CDR3 protein: CAWTTSGTQETQYF
CDR3 DNA: TGTGCCTGGACGACTAGCGGGACCCAAGAGACCCAGTACTTC

V gene: TRBV2
J gene: TRBJ2-7
D gene: TRBD2
clone size: once
CDR3 protein: CASSEQSSGSYEQYF
CDR3 DNA: TGTGCCAGCAGTGAACAGTCTAGCGGCTCCTACGAGCAGTACTTC

V gene: TRBV9
J gene: TRBJ2-6
D gene: -
clone size: -
CDR3 protein: CASSVSLRSGANVLTF
CDR3 DNA: TGTGCCAGCAGCGTATCTCTCCGCTCTGGGGCCAACGTCCTGACTTTC

V gene: TRBV2
J gene: TRBJ2-1
D gene: -
clone size: few
CDR3 protein: CASSEYLALNEQFF
CDR3 DNA: TGTGCCAGCAGTGAATATCTAGCGCTCAATGAGCAGTTCTTC

V gene: TRBV25-1
J gene: TRBJ1-1
D gene: -
clone size: -
CDR3 protein: CASRFRGTEAFF
CDR3 DNA: TGTGCCAGCAGGTTTAGAGGCACTGAAGCTTTCTTT

V gene: TRBV6-1
J gene: TRBJ1-2
D gene: -
clone size: -
CDR3 protein: CASSDPYFIYGYTF
CDR3 DNA: TGTGCCAGCAGTGACCCGTACTTTATCTATGGCTACACCTTC

V gene: TRBV7-6
J gene: TRBJ2-7
D gene: -
clone size: -
CDR3 protein: CASSSHPDRRYYEQYF
CDR3 DNA: TGTGCCAGCAGCTCTCACCCGGACAGACGTTACTACGAGCAGTACTTC

V gene: TRBV7-8
J gene: TRBJ2-1
D gene: TRBD2
clone size: once
CDR3 protein: CASSMGLEYNEQFF
CDR3 DNA: TGTGCCAGCAGCATGGGACTAGAGTACAATGAGCAGTTCTTC

V gene: TRBV19
J gene: TRBJ2-7
D gene: -
clone size: once
CDR3 protein: CASSWAGAYEQYF
CDR3 DNA: TGTGCCAGTAGTTGGGCAGGGGCCTACGAGCAGTACTTC

V gene: TRBV7-3
J gene: TRBJ1-5
D gene: -
clone size: once
CDR3 protein: CASTRPGGLYQPQHF
CDR3 DNA: TGTGCCAGCACACGCCCTGGGGGGTTATATCAGCCCCAGCATTTT

V gene: TRBV18
J gene: TRBJ2-7
D gene: -
clone size: -
CDR3 protein: CASSITPGQSSYEQYF
CDR3 DNA: TGTGCCAGCTCCATTACCCCAGGACAGAGCTCCTACGAGCAGTACTTC

V gene: TRBV11-3
J gene: TRBJ1-2
D gene: -
clone size: -
CDR3 protein: CASSLGQGNYGYTF
CDR3 DNA: TGTGCCAGCAGCTTAGGGCAGGGAAACTATGGCTACACCTTC

V gene: TRBV7-9
J gene: TRBJ1-2
D gene: -
clone size: -
CDR3 protein: CASSPGAGQFNYGYTF
CDR3 DNA: TGTGCCAGCAGCCCTGGCGCCGGACAGTTCAACTATGGCTACACCTTC

V gene: TRBV5-8
J gene: TRBJ1-3
D gene: TRBD1
clone size: -
CDR3 protein: CASSFSRTGVDTIYF
CDR3 DNA: TGTGCCAGCAGCTTCTCCCGGACAGGGGTGGACACCATATATTTT

V gene: TRBV7-2
J gene: TRBJ2-7
D gene: -
clone size: once
CDR3 protein: CASSLDLQSYEQYF
CDR3 DNA: TGTGCCAGCAGCTTAGATCTGCAGTCCTACGAGCAGTACTTC

V gene: TRBV2
J gene: TRBJ2-5
D gene: -
clone size: -
CDR3 protein: CASSFTDQETQYF
CDR3 DNA: TGTGCCAGCAGCTTCACAGACCAAGAGACCCAGTACTTC

V gene: TRBV5-1
J gene: TRBJ2-7
D gene: TRBD2
clone size: -
CDR3 protein: CASSLGLAGAREQYF
CDR3 DNA: TGCGCCAGCAGCTTGGGACTAGCGGGAGCTCGCGAGCAGTACTTC

V gene: TRBV27
J gene: TRBJ1-5
D gene: -
clone size: -
CDR3 protein: CASSFRGGQPQHF
CDR3 DNA: TGTGCCAGCAGTTTTCGAGGGGGACAGCCCCAGCATTTT

V gene: TRBV5-1
J gene: TRBJ2-7
D gene: -
clone size: -
CDR3 protein: CASSLEEVQYF
CDR3 DNA: TGCGCCAGCAGCTTGGAGGAGGTTCAGTACTTC

V gene: TRBV10-3
J gene: TRBJ2-7
D gene: TRBD1
clone size: -
CDR3 protein: CAISDSTGTGTYEQYF
CDR3 DNA: TGTGCCATCAGTGACAGTACCGGGACAGGGACCTACGAGCAGTACTTC

V gene: TRBV7-2
J gene: TRBJ1-2
D gene: -
clone size: -
CDR3 protein: CASSLKGDPGVYGYTF
CDR3 DNA: TGTGCCAGCAGCTTAAAGGGGGATCCAGGGGTCTATGGCTACACCTTC

V gene: TRBV5-8
J gene: TRBJ2-7
D gene: -
clone size: -
CDR3 protein: CASSLGQNTYEQYF
CDR3 DNA: TGTGCCAGCAGCTTAGGACAGAACACCTACGAGCAGTACTTC

V gene: TRBV10-2
J gene: TRBJ2-1
D gene: TRBD1
clone size: once
CDR3 protein: CASSESRDRAGEQFF
CDR3 DNA: TGCGCCAGCAGTGAGTCTCGGGACAGGGCAGGTGAGCAGTTCTTC

V gene: TRBV27
J gene: TRBJ2-2
D gene: -
clone size: -
CDR3 protein: CASSLSGGLGGELFF
CDR3 DNA: TGTGCCAGCAGTTTATCAGGAGGGTTGGGCGGGGAGCTGTTTTTT

V gene: TRBV5-6
J gene: TRBJ2-1
D gene: TRBD2
clone size: -
CDR3 protein: CASSLVQLAGDQFF
CDR3 DNA: TGTGCCAGCAGCTTGGTCCAGTTAGCGGGGGATCAGTTCTTC

V gene: TRBV7-9
J gene: TRBJ2-5
D gene: -
clone size: -
CDR3 protein: CASSLRTGETQYF
CDR3 DNA: TGTGCCAGCAGCTTAAGGACGGGGGAGACCCAGTACTTC

V gene: TRBV6-5
J gene: TRBJ2-7
D gene: -
clone size: -
CDR3 protein: CASGTVREQYF
CDR3 DNA: TGTGCCAGCGGGACTGTCCGGGAGCAGTACTTC

V gene: TRBV5-6
J gene: TRBJ2-3
D gene: -
clone size: -
CDR3 protein: CASSLVERDTQYF
CDR3 DNA: TGTGCCAGCAGCTTGGTGGAGAGGGATACGCAGTATTTT

V gene: TRBV9
J gene: TRBJ1-5
D gene: TRBD1
clone size: -
CDR3 protein: CASSGQGANQPQHF
CDR3 DNA: TGTGCCAGCAGCGGTCAGGGGGCCAATCAGCCCCAGCATTTT

V gene: TRBV9
J gene: TRBJ2-3
D gene: TRBD2
clone size: -
CDR3 protein: CASSVLSGERGGGSRTDTQYF
CDR3 DNA: TGTGCCAGCAGCGTACTATCGGGGGAGCGGGGGGGCGGTTCTCGCACAGATACGCAGTATTTT

V gene: TRBV6-1
J gene: TRBJ2-5
D gene: TRBD2
clone size: -
CDR3 protein: CASPGLGERETQYF
CDR3 DNA: TGTGCCAGCCCGGGACTAGGAGAGCGAGAGACCCAGTACTTC

V gene: TRBV11-2
J gene: TRBJ2-5
D gene: TRBD2
clone size: -
CDR3 protein: CASSPGTSSQETQYF
CDR3 DNA: TGTGCCAGCAGCCCGGGGACTAGTAGCCAAGAGACCCAGTACTTC

V gene: TRBV11-3
J gene: TRBJ2-2
D gene: -
clone size: -
CDR3 protein: CASSLARATGELFF
CDR3 DNA: TGTGCCAGCAGCTTAGCCAGGGCAACCGGGGAGCTGTTTTTT

V gene: TRBV27
J gene: TRBJ2-2
D gene: -
clone size: -
CDR3 protein: CASSSPRMMRGAIPGELFF
CDR3 DNA: TGTGCCAGCAGTTCTCCGAGAATGATGCGGGGAGCCATACCCGGGGAGCTGTTTTTT

V gene: TRBV10-1
J gene: TRBJ1-4
D gene: TRBD1
clone size: -
CDR3 protein: CASSRFPQGAPNEKLFF
CDR3 DNA: TGCGCCAGCAGCCGCTTCCCTCAGGGGGCCCCTAATGAAAAACTGTTTTTT

V gene: TRBV5-8
J gene: TRBJ2-7
D gene: -
clone size: -
CDR3 protein: CASSYGLRYEQYF
CDR3 DNA: TGTGCCAGCAGCTACGGCTTGAGGTACGAGCAGTACTTC

V gene: TRBV11-3
J gene: TRBJ2-5
D gene: -
clone size: -
CDR3 protein: CASSFAGVGETQYF
CDR3 DNA: TGTGCCAGCAGCTTTGCAGGGGTGGGAGAGACCCAGTACTTC

V gene: TRBV27
J gene: TRBJ1-2
D gene: TRBD1
clone size: -
CDR3 protein: CASSNRGRNGYTF
CDR3 DNA: TGTGCCAGCAGCAACAGGGGTCGAAATGGCTACACCTTC

V gene: TRBV15
J gene: TRBJ1-2
D gene: TRBD1
clone size: -
CDR3 protein: CATREGQNYGYTF
CDR3 DNA: TGTGCCACCAGAGAGGGACAGAACTATGGCTACACCTTC

V gene: TRBV18
J gene: TRBJ1-2
D gene: TRBD1
clone size: -
CDR3 protein: CASSSRDSDGYTF
CDR3 DNA: TGTGCCAGCTCATCGAGGGACAGCGATGGCTACACCTTC

V gene: TRBV12-5
J gene: TRBJ2-3
D gene: -
clone size: -
CDR3 protein: CASGLVPLDSTDTQYF
CDR3 DNA: TGTGCTAGTGGTTTGGTCCCCCTGGACTCTACAGATACGCAGTATTTT

V gene: TRBV9
J gene: TRBJ2-7
D gene: TRBD2
clone size: -
CDR3 protein: CASSVSGLADYEQYF
CDR3 DNA: TGTGCCAGCAGCGTTTCCGGACTAGCGGACTACGAGCAGTACTTC

V gene: TRBV11-2
J gene: TRBJ1-1
D gene: TRBD1
clone size: -
CDR3 protein: CASSLTLGGVAEAFF
CDR3 DNA: TGTGCCAGCAGCCTAACCTTAGGGGGCGTCGCTGAAGCTTTCTTT

V gene: TRBV4-1
J gene: TRBJ2-2
D gene: -
clone size: -
CDR3 protein: CASSRRLLNTGELFF
CDR3 DNA: TGCGCCAGCAGTCGCCGACTCCTGAACACCGGGGAGCTGTTTTTT